The 24 T cell receptor beta chains in this list originate from one sample, sequenced in a study of blood T cell repertoires in COVID-19. The table came from immunoSEQ multiplex PCR; TCRdb's copy has only in-frame clones and leaves some out. The table lists about 60,000 clones, about 91% of them singletons. Sequencing was performed on peripheral blood. All receptors come from a man between 60 and 70 years old with acute or convalescent COVID-19.

This clone has only one observation. The rearrangement uses TRBV28 and TRBJ2-1, with D maybe TRBD2 (6 bases). Trimming removed 6 bases from V and 2 bases from J, with 17 bases in between. The CDR3 extends over 16 amino acids. Germline V lookup: CDR1 MDHEN, CDR2 SYDVKM. This CDR3 is CASRPLGLTPYNEQFF. The CDR3 coding sequence is TGTGCCAGCAGACCCTTGGGACTTACTCCCTACAATGAGCAGTTCTTC.

The chain uses TRBV27 and TRBJ2-1, with 10 bases lining up with TRBD2. Looked up from germline, CDR1 is MNHEY and CDR2 is SMNVEV (reference sequence). The CDR3 loop spans 16 amino acids. Losses at the gene ends were 5 bases for V and 8 bases for J; bases not matched to a gene: 12. CDR3 nucleotides: TGTGCCAGCAGTCCCCTCGGGACTAGCGACGGCGATGAGCAGTTCTTC. The encoded protein is CASSPLGTSDGDEQFF.

The V gene is TRBV6-5, the J gene TRBJ2-1; D gene uncertain. Germline values: CDR1 MNHEY, CDR2 SVGAGI. V shed 2 bases and J shed 0 bases, with 8 bases lying between them. This CDR3 is 15 amino acids long. CDR3 residues: CASSYRRDSYNEQFF. The CDR3 DNA reads as TGTGCCAGCAGTTACAGGAGAGACTCCTACAATGAGCAGTTCTTC.

The gene calls are TRBV18 and TRBJ2-1, with 11 bases matching TRBD2. This CDR3 contains 15 residues. V was clipped by 4 bases and J by 5 bases; unmatched bases: 4. CDR1 is KGHSH and CDR2 is LQKENI in the germline V gene. Written as DNA, the CDR3 is TGTGCCAGCTCACGATCGGGACTAGCGGACAATGAGCAGTTCTTC. Its protein is CASSRSGLADNEQFF. Filled out from reference TRBV18 and TRBJ2-1, the complete variable domain reads NAGVMQNPRHLVRRRGQEARLRCSPMKGHSHVYWYRQLPEEGLKFMVYLQKENIIDESGMPKERFSAEFPKEGPSILRIQQVVRGDSAAYFCASSRSGLADNEQFFGPGTRLTVL.

The chain employs TRBV19 and TRBJ2-6; D perhaps matches TRBD1 (6 bases). This CDR3 has 15 residues. Trimming removed 3 bases at V and 3 bases at J, with 9 bases between. Per germline, CDR1 LNHDA and CDR2 SQIVND (reference sequence). The CDR3 reads CASSIRGSGANVLTF. CDR3 nucleotide sequence: TGTGCCAGTAGTATCAGGGGCAGTGGGGCCAACGTCCTGACTTTC.

The chain joins TRBV5-4 to TRBJ1-1, with 8 nucleotides matching TRBD1. The V gene end was trimmed by 2 bases and the J gene end by 1 base; junction bases not matched to a gene: 10. Germline CDR1 SGHNT, CDR2 YYREEE (reference sequence). This CDR3 has 17 residues. The CDR3 is CASSFPYTGGRNTEAFF. The CDR3 DNA sequence: TGTGCCAGCAGCTTTCCCTATACAGGGGGAAGGAACACTGAAGCTTTCTTT.

The J gene is TRBJ1-1, the V gene TRBV29-1; D is perhaps TRBD1 (6 bases). The germline V and J ends were trimmed by 2 bases and 0 bases, with 7 bases remaining between them. The germline CDR1 and CDR2 sequences are SQVTM and ANQGSEA. This CDR3 is built from 13 residues. In DNA, the CDR3 is TGCAGCGTTGAAAGGGACATGAACACTGAAGCTTTCTTT. It yields the protein CSVERDMNTEAFF. The full variable domain, completed using reference TRBV29-1 and TRBJ1-1, is SAVISQKPSRDICQRGTSLTIQCQVDSQVTMMFWYRQQPGQSLTLIATANQGSEATYESGFVIDKFPISRPNLTFSTLTVSNMSPEDSSIYLCSVERDMNTEAFFGQGTRLTVV.

The V and J genes are TRBV6-5 and TRBJ2-7, with 9 bases lining up with TRBD1. This CDR3 contains 15 residues. V lost 5 bases, J lost 4 bases, and 9 bases stayed unmatched. Germline assignment: CDR1 MNHEY and CDR2 SVGAGI. CDR3 sequence: CASSPGAGQGYEQYF. In DNA, the CDR3 is TGTGCCAGCAGTCCCGGCGCGGGACAGGGTTACGAGCAGTACTTC.

This rearrangement joins TRBV5-4 to TRBJ2-3; 7 bases line up with TRBD2. This CDR3 spans 15 amino acids. Losses at the gene ends were 5 bases for V and 6 bases for J; bases not matched to a gene: 12. Germline V gene lookup returns CDR1 SGHNT and CDR2 YYREEE (reference sequence). Written as DNA, the CDR3 is TGTGCCAGCAGAAACCGCGGGGCGGGAGAGGATACGCAGTATTTT. This encodes CASRNRGAGEDTQYF.

This sequence joins TRBV18 and TRBJ2-7; maybe TRBD1 (5 bases). The CDR3 has 11 amino acids. V gave up 5 bases and J gave up 9 bases, with 11 bases separating them. CDR1 is KGHSH, CDR2 LQKENI, per germline. DNA for the CDR3: TGTGCCAGCTCAGATAAGGGGCGGCAGTACTTC. Translation: CASSDKGRQYF.

This chain connects TRBV7-9 to TRBJ1-6; D gene unclear. Trimming removed 5 bases from V and 10 bases from J, with 12 bases in between. This CDR3 region has 13 residues. Germline CDR1 reads SEHNR; CDR2 reads FQNEAQ (reference sequence). CDR3 sequence (DNA): TGTGCCAGCAGCCTACAGAATACCTCACCCCTCCACTTT. Amino acids: CASSLQNTSPLHF.

J is TRBJ2-1 and V is TRBV7-3; 10 bases align to TRBD2. Germline V gene lookup returns CDR1 SGHTA and CDR2 FQGTGA. V was pared by 5 bases and J by 2 bases, with 15 bases of the junction left unmatched. This CDR3 is built from 19 residues. CDR3 region: CASSPRTSGQRDPYNEQFF. CDR3 in DNA: TGTGCCAGCAGCCCTCGGACTAGCGGACAGAGGGACCCCTACAATGAGCAGTTCTTC.

The chain uses TRBV19 and TRBJ2-6; the D gene is possibly TRBD1 (5 bases). V shed 4 bases and J shed 1 base, with 14 bases lying between them. The CDR3 has 17 amino acids. CDR1 LNHDA and CDR2 SQIVND come from the germline V gene (reference sequence). The CDR3 region has the DNA TGTGCCAGTAGTAGCCGAGACAGCAGTTCTGGGGCCAACGTCCTGACTTTC. This sequence encodes CASSSRDSSSGANVLTF.

The J gene is TRBJ1-5, the V gene TRBV24-1; D remains ambiguous. Trimming removed 2 bases from V and 9 bases from J, with 19 bases in between. Germline CDR1 KGHDR, CDR2 SFDVKD. There are 16 residues in the CDR3. The CDR3 sequence is CATSDSRAGASGPQHF. The CDR3 DNA reads as TGTGCCACCAGTGATTCCCGGGCGGGCGCCTCGGGGCCCCAGCATTTT.

The rearrangement joins TRBV24-1 to TRBJ2-5, with D uncertain. CDR1 and CDR2 from the germline V gene are KGHDR and SFDVKD. The CDR3 loop spans 15 amino acids. Trimming left V 1 base short and J 2 bases short, with 10 bases between. CDR3 in amino acids: CATSDFGGSQETQYF. The CDR3 DNA sequence: TGTGCCACCAGTGATTTCGGCGGCTCTCAAGAGACCCAGTACTTC.

The rearrangement uses TRBV20-1 and TRBJ1-1; D is possibly TRBD1 (6 bases). Germline V lookup: CDR1 DFQATT, CDR2 SNEGSKA (reference sequence). Trimming took 3 bases from V and 1 from J, leaving 15 bases between them. CDR3 length equals 15 residues. The CDR3 protein is CSASSPGGGNTEAFF. In DNA, the CDR3 is TGCAGTGCTAGTTCCCCGGGAGGGGGGAACACTGAAGCTTTCTTT.

This sequence joins TRBV28 and TRBJ2-7, with 9 bases fitting TRBD2. The CDR3 is made up of 16 amino acids. Germline trimming cut 1 base from V and 5 bases from J; bases unmatched to any gene: 9. Per germline, CDR1 MDHEN and CDR2 SYDVKM. This chain's CDR3 is CASSLSPLAGPDEQYF. CDR3 nucleotides: TGTGCCAGCAGTTTATCCCCGCTAGCGGGGCCCGACGAGCAGTACTTC.

The chain carries TRBV6-5 and TRBJ2-3, with D possibly TRBD1 on 5 matching bases. Trimming took 4 bases from V and 3 from J, leaving 11 bases between them. This CDR3 is built from 14 residues. The germline gives CDR1 MNHEY, CDR2 SVGAGI. CDR3 in amino acids: CASSLRQPTDTQYF. The CDR3, as DNA: TGTGCCAGCAGTTTGCGACAGCCAACAGATACGCAGTATTTT.

This clone was detected once. The chain employs TRBV2 and TRBJ2-4; D perhaps matches TRBD2 (5 bases). The germline gives CDR1 SNHLY, CDR2 FYNNEI. The CDR3 length is 13 residues. Trimming removed 5 bases from V and 7 bases from J, with 12 bases in between. CDR3 bases: TGTGCCAGCAGTCCGTCTGGCGGGAACATTCAGTACTTC. It is translated as CASSPSGGNIQYF.

This chain joins TRBV19 and TRBJ1-5; 12 positions match TRBD1. The CDR3 is made up of 16 amino acids. Trimming took 10 bases from V and 6 from J; bases not matched to a gene: 13. Germline values: CDR1 LNHDA, CDR2 SQIVND (reference sequence). The CDR3 here is CATRKTGTGGGQPQHF. The CDR3, as DNA: TGTGCCACCAGAAAAACCGGGACAGGGGGCGGTCAGCCCCAGCATTTT.

This rearrangement joins TRBV19 to TRBJ2-7, with 8 nucleotides matching TRBD1. CDR1 and CDR2 (germline): LNHDA, SQIVND (reference sequence). Trimming at V came to 6 bases and at J to 3 bases, leaving 10 bases not matched to a gene. This CDR3 has 15 amino acids. The chain's CDR3 is CASRAGGAVNYEQYF. In DNA, the CDR3 is TGTGCCAGTAGGGCAGGGGGCGCGGTAAACTACGAGCAGTACTTC.

The rearrangement links TRBV27 to TRBJ2-3; possibly TRBD1 for D (6 bases). CDR1 is MNHEY, CDR2 SMNVEV, per germline (reference sequence). This CDR3 is 17 amino acids long. Deletions cut 4 bases from V and 7 bases from J, with 24 bases between. CDR3 loop: CASSSLTGRVLVNTQYF. CDR3 in DNA: TGTGCCAGCAGTTCCTTGACAGGTCGAGTGTTGGTAAATACGCAGTATTTT.

The V gene is TRBV30, the J gene TRBJ2-2, with 7 bases aligning to TRBD1. The germline V gene has CDR1 GTSNPN and CDR2 SVGIG (reference sequence). V gave up 4 bases and J gave up 6 bases; unmatched junction bases: 5. The CDR3 sequence is 13 residues long. CDR3 DNA sequence: TGTGCCTGGACAAGGGGGCGGGCCGGGGAGCTGTTTTTT. It translates to CAWTRGRAGELFF.

The chain recombines TRBV2 with TRBJ2-2, with D maybe TRBD1 (5 bases). Germline CDR1 reads SNHLY; CDR2 reads FYNNEI. The CDR3 spans 15 residues. Trimming cost V 5 bases and J 0 bases, with 10 bases left between them. DNA for the CDR3: TGTGCCAGCAGTCTCTGGACAACGAACACCGGGGAGCTGTTTTTT. The encoded protein is CASSLWTTNTGELFF.